A selection of T cell receptor beta chains follows, all from one sample in a study of cytomegalovirus exposure and HLA in healthy donors. Clones were read by immunoSEQ multiplex PCR, and TCRdb kept only the in-frame ones, dropping some. This table holds around 130,000 clones, roughly 9% found once. Sequencing was done on a sample of PBMCs. These receptor sequences come from a woman in her thirties or forties in good health and CMV-seropositive. The CDR3 runs from the conserved cysteine through the conserved F or W. Fields, in order: clone size, V gene, J gene, D gene, CDR3 protein, CDR3 DNA. The D gene is left open where the match is weak. Not all rows give a size; the values are once, few, many and, for expanded clones, a class.

>.|TRBV9|TRBJ2-7|TRBD1
CASSAGTGSSYEQYF
TGTGCCAGCAGCGCCGGGACAGGGAGCTCCTACGAGCAGTACTTC
>.|TRBV18|TRBJ2-3|.
CASSPRSGPSTDTQYF
TGTGCCAGCTCACCAAGAAGCGGTCCTAGCACAGATACGCAGTATTTT
>.|TRBV5-1|TRBJ2-3|.
CASSLVSGSDTQYF
TGCGCCAGCAGCTTGGTTTCCGGGTCCGATACGCAGTATTTT
>.|TRBV7-3|TRBJ1-1|TRBD1
CASSPDRGLTEAFF
TGTGCCAGCAGCCCAGACAGGGGGCTGACTGAAGCTTTCTTT
>.|TRBV19|TRBJ1-3|.
CATNNRVPGNTIYF
TGTGCCACCAATAACAGGGTTCCTGGAAACACCATATATTTT
>.|TRBV7-7|TRBJ2-5|.
CASSPLGAAREGETQYF
TGTGCCAGCAGCCCTCTCGGAGCGGCACGGGAAGGAGAGACCCAGTACTTC
>.|TRBV10-3|TRBJ2-7|.
CAISGPAQGLFEQYF
TGTGCCATCAGTGGCCCCGCCCAGGGGTTGTTTGAGCAGTACTTC
>.|TRBV5-6|TRBJ1-1|.
CASSSLEAMWNTEAFF
TGTGCCAGCAGCTCACTGGAGGCCATGTGGAACACTGAAGCTTTCTTT
>few|TRBV5-6|TRBJ2-3|TRBD2
CASSLTSGADTQYF
TGTGCCAGCAGCTTGACTAGCGGGGCAGATACGCAGTATTTT
>.|TRBV13|TRBJ2-2|TRBD1
CASSLGQGAAGELFF
TGTGCCAGCAGCCTCGGACAGGGAGCGGCCGGGGAGCTGTTTTTT
>few|TRBV28|TRBJ2-7|.
CASSSGGREQYF
TGTGCCAGCAGTTCAGGGGGGAGGGAGCAGTACTTC
>.|TRBV6-6|TRBJ1-5|.
CASSLTGTTGNQPQHF
TGTGCCAGCAGTTTGACCGGGACAACCGGCAATCAGCCCCAGCATTTT
>few|TRBV28|TRBJ1-2|TRBD1
CASSFDRVGGYTF
TGTGCCAGCAGTTTCGACAGGGTTGGTGGCTACACCTTC
>.|TRBV2|TRBJ1-4|TRBD1
CASSDPQGGIEKLFF
TGTGCCAGCAGCGACCCACAGGGGGGGATTGAAAAACTGTTTTTT
>.|TRBV5-6|TRBJ1-2|TRBD1
CASSGTANYGYTF
TGTGCCAGCAGCGGGACAGCTAACTATGGCTACACCTTC
>.|TRBV30|TRBJ2-2|TRBD2
CAWSSGDYTGELFF
TGTGCCTGGAGTAGCGGGGACTACACCGGGGAGCTGTTTTTT
>.|TRBV19|TRBJ2-3|.
CASSLGHSRDTQYF
TGTGCCAGTAGCTTGGGACATTCAAGAGATACGCAGTATTTT